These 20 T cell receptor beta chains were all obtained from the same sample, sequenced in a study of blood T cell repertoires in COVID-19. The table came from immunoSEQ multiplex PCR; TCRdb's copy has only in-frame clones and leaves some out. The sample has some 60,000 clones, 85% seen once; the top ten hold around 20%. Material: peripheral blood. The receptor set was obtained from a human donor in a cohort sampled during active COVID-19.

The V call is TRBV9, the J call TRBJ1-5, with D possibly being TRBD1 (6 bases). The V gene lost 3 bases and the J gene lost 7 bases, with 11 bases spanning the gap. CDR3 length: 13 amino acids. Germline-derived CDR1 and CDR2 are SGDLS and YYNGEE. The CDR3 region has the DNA TGTGCCAGCAGCGGAGAACAGGGCCAGCCCCAGCATTTT. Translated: CASSGEQGQPQHF.

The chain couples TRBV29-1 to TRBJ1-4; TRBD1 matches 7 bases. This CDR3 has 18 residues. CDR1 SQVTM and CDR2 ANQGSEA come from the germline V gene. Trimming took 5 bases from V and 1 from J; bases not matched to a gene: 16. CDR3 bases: TGCAGCGTTCCCACATCCTCCGGGACAGCCGAAACTAATGAAAAACTGTTTTTT. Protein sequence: CSVPTSSGTAETNEKLFF.

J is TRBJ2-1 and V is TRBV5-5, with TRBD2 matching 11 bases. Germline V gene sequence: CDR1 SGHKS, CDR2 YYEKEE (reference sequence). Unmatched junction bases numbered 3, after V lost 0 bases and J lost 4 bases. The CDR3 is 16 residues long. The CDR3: CASSLEGLADYNEQFF. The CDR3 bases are TGTGCCAGCAGCTTGGAGGGACTAGCGGATTACAATGAGCAGTTCTTC. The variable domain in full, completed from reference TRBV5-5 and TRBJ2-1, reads DAGVTQSPTHLIKTRGQQVTLRCSPISGHKSVSWYQQVLGQGPQFIFQYYEKEERGRGNFPDRFSARQFPNYSSELNVNALLLGDSALYLCASSLEGLADYNEQFFGPGTRLTVL.

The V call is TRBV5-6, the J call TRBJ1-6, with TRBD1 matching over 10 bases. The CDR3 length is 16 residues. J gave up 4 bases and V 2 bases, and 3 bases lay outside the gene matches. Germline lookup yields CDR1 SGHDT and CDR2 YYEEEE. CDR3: CASSFGQGGYNSPLHF. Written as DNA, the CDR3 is TGTGCCAGCAGCTTCGGACAGGGGGGATATAATTCACCCCTCCACTTT. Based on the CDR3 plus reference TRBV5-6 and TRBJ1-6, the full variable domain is DAGVTQSPTHLIKTRGQQVTLRCSPKSGHDTVSWYQQALGQGPQFIFQYYEEEERQRGNFPDRFSGHQFPNYSSELNVNALLLGDSALYLCASSFGQGGYNSPLHFGNGTRLTVT.

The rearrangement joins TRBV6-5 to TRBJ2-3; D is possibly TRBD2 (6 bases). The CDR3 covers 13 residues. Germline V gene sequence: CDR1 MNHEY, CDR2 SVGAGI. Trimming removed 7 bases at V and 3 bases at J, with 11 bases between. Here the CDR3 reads CASTSGGTDTQYF. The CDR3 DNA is TGTGCCAGCACCTCCGGAGGGACAGATACGCAGTATTTT.

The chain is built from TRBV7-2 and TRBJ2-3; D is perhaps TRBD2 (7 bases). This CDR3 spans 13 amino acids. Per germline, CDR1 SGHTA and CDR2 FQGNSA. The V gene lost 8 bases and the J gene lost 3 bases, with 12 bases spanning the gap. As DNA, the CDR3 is TGTGCCAGCGGGGGGGCCTGGACAGATACGCAGTATTTT. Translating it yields CASGGAWTDTQYF.

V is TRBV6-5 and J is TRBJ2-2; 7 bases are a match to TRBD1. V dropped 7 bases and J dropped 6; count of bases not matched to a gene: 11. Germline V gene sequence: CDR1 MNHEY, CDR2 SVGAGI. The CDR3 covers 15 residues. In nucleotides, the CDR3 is TGTGCCAGCACTAGACAGGGATTCCTATCCGGGGAGCTGTTTTTT. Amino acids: CASTRQGFLSGELFF.

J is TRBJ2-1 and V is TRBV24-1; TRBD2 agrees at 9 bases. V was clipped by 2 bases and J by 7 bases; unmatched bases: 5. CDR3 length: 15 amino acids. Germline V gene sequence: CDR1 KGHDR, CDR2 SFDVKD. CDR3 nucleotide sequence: TGTGCCACCAGTGATTGGCGGGGGGGCCGGAATGAGCAGTTCTTC. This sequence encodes CATSDWRGGRNEQFF.

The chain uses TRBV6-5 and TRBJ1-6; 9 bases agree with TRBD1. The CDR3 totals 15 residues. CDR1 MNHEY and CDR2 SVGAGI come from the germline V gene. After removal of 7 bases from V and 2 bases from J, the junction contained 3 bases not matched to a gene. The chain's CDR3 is CASKDRGTYNSPLHF. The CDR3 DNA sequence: TGTGCCAGCAAGGACAGGGGAACCTATAATTCACCCCTCCACTTT.

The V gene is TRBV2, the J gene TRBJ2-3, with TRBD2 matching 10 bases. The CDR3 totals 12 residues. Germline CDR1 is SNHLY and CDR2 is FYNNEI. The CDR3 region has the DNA TGTGCAGGGACTAGCGACACAGATACGCAGTATTTT. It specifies CAGTSDTDTQYF.

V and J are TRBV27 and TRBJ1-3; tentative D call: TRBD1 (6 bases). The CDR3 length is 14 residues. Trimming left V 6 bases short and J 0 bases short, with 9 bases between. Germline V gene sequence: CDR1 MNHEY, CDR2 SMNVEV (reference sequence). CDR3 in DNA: TGTGCCAGCAGGAGAGGGGGCTCTGGAAACACCATATATTTT. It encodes CASRRGGSGNTIYF.

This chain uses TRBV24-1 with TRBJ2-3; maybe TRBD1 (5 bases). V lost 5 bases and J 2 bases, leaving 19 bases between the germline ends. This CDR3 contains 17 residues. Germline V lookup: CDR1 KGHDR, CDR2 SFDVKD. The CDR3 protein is CATSVGPQGFPTDTQYF. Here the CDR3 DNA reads TGTGCCACCAGTGTGGGTCCCCAGGGATTTCCCACAGATACGCAGTATTTT.

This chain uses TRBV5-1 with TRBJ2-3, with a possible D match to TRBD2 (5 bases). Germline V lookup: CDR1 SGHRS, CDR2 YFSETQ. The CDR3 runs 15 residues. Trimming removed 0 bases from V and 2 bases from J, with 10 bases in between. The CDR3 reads CASSLAGKSTDTQYF. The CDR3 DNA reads TGCGCCAGCAGCTTGGCCGGGAAATCCACAGATACGCAGTATTTT.

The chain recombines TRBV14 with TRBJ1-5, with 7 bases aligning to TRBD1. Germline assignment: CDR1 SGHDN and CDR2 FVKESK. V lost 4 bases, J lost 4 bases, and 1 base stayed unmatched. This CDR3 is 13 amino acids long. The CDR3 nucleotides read TGTGCCAGCAGCCTGACAGGGAATCAGCCCCAGCATTTT. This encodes CASSLTGNQPQHF.

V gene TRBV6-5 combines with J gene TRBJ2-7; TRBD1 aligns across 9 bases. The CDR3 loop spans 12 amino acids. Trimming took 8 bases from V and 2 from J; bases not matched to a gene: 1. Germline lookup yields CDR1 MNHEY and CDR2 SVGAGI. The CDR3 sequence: CASGQGTYEQYF. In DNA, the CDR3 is TGTGCCAGCGGACAGGGGACCTACGAGCAGTACTTC.

The CDR3 nucleotides read TGTGCCAGCAGTTCCGGACAGGGGCTGTGGGAGACCCAGTACTTC. It specifies CASSSGQGLWETQYF. The V gene is TRBV6-5, the J gene TRBJ2-5; 9 bases agree with TRBD1. This CDR3 region has 15 residues. In germline, CDR1 is MNHEY, CDR2 SVGAGI. Trimming took 4 bases from V and 5 from J; bases not matched to a gene: 8.

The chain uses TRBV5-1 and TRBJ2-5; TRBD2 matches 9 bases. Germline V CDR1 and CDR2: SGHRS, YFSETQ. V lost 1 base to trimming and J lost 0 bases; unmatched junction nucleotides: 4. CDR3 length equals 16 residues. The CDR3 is CASSLHAGGNQETQYF. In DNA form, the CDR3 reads TGCGCCAGCAGCTTGCACGCGGGGGGGAACCAAGAGACCCAGTACTTC.

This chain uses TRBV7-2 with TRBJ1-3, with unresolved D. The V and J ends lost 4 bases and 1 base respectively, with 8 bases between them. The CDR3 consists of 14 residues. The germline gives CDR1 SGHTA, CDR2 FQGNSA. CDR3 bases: TGTGCCAGCAGCTCAGACATTTCTGGAAACACCATATATTTT. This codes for CASSSDISGNTIYF.

The CDR3 nucleotides read TGTGCCAGCAGCTTAGAGCTCGGGGGCACAGATACGCAGTATTTT. This gives the protein CASSLELGGTDTQYF. The chain uses TRBV7-7 and TRBJ2-3, with D possibly matching TRBD2 (5 bases). V dropped 1 base and J dropped 1 base, with 9 bases sitting between them. This CDR3 contains 15 residues. The germline CDR1 and CDR2 sequences are SSHAT and FNYEAQ (reference sequence).

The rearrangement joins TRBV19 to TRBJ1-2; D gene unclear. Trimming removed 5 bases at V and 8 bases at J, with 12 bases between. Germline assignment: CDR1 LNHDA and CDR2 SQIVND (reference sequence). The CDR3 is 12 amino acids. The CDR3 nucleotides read TGTGCCAGTAGTCGCACGAGGGAGGGCTACACCTTC. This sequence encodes CASSRTREGYTF.